This T cell receptor beta chain appears in the sequencing data of a study of OX40 agonist ivuxolimab in advanced cancers. The repertoire was sequenced with immunoSEQ multiplex PCR; TCRdb's copy has only in-frame clones and lacks some. The profile shows about 63,000 clones, over 75% of them singletons. The sequenced sample was CD4+ or CD8+ T cells sorted from blood, obtained in a trial of the OX40 agonist ivuxolimab. The sequence came from an adult with an advanced solid tumor such as melanoma, head and neck, liver or kidney cancer.

The CDR3 nucleotides read TGTGCCAGCGGCCGGGACCACGATAATTCACCCCTCCACTTT. Its translation is CASGRDHDNSPLHF. This rearrangement joins TRBV2 to TRBJ1-6, with D possibly TRBD1 on 5 matching bases. CDR3 length: 14 amino acids. Germline CDR1 and CDR2: SNHLY and FYNNEI. The V end lost 8 bases, the J end lost 5 bases, and 13 bases lay between the germline ends.